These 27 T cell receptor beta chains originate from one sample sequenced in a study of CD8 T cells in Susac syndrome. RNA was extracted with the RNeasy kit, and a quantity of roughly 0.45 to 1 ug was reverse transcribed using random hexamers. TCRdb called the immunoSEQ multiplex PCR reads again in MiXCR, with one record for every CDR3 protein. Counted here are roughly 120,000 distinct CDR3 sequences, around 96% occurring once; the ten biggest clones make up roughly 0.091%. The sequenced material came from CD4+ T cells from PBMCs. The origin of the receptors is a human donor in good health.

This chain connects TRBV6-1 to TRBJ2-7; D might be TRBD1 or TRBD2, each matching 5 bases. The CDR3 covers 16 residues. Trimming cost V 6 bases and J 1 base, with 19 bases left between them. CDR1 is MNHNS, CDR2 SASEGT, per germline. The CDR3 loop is CASSGPGPSYSYEQYF. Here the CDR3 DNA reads TGTGCCAGCAGCGGCCCGGGGCCAAGCTATTCCTACGAGCAGTACTTC.

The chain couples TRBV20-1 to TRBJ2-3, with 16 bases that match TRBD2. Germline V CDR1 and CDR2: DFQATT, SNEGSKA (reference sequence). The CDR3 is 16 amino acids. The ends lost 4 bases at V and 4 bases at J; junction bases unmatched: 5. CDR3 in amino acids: CSATGTSGRESDTQYF. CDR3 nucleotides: TGCAGTGCTACCGGGACTAGCGGGAGGGAGTCAGATACGCAGTATTTT.

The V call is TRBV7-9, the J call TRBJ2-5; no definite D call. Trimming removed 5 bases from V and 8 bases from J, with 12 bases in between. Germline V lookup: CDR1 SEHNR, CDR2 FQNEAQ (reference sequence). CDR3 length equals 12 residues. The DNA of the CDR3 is TGTGCCAGCAGCGTCCCGCAAGGAACCCAGTACTTC. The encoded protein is CASSVPQGTQYF.

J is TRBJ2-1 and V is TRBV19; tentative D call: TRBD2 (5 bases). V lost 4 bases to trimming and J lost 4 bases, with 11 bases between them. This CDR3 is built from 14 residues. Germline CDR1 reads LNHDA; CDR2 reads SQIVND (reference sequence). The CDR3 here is CASSTPGLYNEQFF. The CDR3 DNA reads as TGTGCCAGTAGTACCCCCGGACTGTACAATGAGCAGTTCTTC.

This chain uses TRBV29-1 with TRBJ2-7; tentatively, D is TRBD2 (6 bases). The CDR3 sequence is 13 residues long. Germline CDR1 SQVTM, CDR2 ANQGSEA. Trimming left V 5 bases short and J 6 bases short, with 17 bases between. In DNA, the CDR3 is TGCAGCGTTCGGGCGGGATGGTCGGGCGAGCAGTACTTC. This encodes CSVRAGWSGEQYF.

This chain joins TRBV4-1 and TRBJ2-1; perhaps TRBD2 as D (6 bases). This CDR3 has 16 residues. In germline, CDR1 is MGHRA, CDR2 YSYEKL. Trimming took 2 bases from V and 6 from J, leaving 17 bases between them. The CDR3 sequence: CASSQFPDYPFNEQFF. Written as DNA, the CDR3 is TGCGCCAGCAGCCAATTCCCGGACTACCCATTCAATGAGCAGTTCTTC.

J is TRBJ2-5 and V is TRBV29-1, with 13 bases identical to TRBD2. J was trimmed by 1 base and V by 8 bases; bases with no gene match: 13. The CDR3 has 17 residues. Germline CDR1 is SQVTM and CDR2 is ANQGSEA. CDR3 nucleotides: TGCAGCTCTTACCGGACTAGCGGGAGAGCTTTCCAAGAGACCCAGTACTTC. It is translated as CSSYRTSGRAFQETQYF.

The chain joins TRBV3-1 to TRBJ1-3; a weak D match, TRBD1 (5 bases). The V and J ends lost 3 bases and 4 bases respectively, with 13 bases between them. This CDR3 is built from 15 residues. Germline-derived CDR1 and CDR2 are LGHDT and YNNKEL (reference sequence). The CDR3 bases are TGTGCCAGCAGCCAGGGGACCCGTTCAGGAAACACCATATATTTT. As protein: CASSQGTRSGNTIYF. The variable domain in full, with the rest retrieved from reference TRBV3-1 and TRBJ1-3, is DTAVSQTPKYLVTQMGNDKSIKCEQNLGHDTMYWYKQDSKKFLKIMFSYNNKELIINETVPNRFSPKSPDKAHLNLHINSLELGDSAVYFCASSQGTRSGNTIYFGEGSWLTVV.

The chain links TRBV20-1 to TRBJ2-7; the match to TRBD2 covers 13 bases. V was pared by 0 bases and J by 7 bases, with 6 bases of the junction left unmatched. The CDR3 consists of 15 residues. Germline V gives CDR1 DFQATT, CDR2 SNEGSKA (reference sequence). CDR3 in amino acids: CSARDRTSGRREQYF. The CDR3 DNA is TGCAGTGCTAGAGACCGGACTAGCGGGAGAAGAGAGCAGTACTTC.

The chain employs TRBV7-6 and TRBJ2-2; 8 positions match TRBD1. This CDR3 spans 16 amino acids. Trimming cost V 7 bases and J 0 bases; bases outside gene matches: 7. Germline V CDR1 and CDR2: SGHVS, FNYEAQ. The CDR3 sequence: CASTQDRAANTGELFF. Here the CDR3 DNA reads TGTGCCAGCACCCAGGACAGGGCGGCGAACACCGGGGAGCTGTTTTTT.

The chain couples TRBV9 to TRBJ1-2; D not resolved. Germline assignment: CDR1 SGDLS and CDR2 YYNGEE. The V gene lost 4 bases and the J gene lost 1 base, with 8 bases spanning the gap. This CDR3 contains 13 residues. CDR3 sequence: CASSPSGNYGYTF. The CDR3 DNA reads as TGTGCCAGCAGCCCATCGGGTAACTATGGCTACACCTTC. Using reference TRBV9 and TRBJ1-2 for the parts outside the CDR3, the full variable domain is DSGVTQTPKHLITATGQRVTLRCSPRSGDLSVYWYQQSLDQGLQFLIQYYNGEERAKGNILERFSAQQFPDLHSELNLSSLELGDSALYFCASSPSGNYGYTFGSGTRLTVV.

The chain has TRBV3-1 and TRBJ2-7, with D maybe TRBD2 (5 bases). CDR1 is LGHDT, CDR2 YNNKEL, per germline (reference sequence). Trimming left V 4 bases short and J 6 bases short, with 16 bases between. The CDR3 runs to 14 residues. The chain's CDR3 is CASSPDSYGSEQYF. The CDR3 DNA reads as TGTGCCAGCAGCCCGGACTCATACGGCTCCGAGCAGTACTTC.

DNA of the CDR3: TGTGCCAGCAGCCAAGATTCGGGAGGGTGGGATTCCTACGAGCAGTACTTC. Its translation: CASSQDSGGWDSYEQYF. The genes are TRBV4-2 and TRBJ2-7; TRBD2 matches 8 bases. From germline, CDR1 is LGHNA and CDR2 YNFKEQ. Trimming removed 0 bases from V and 1 base from J; junction bases left unmatched: 8. This CDR3 comprises 17 residues.

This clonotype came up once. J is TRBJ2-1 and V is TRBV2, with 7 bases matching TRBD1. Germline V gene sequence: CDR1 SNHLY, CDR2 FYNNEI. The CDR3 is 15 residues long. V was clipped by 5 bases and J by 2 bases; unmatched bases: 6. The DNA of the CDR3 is TGTGCCAGCAGTTTACAGGGGTCTACCTACAATGAGCAGTTCTTC. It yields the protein CASSLQGSTYNEQFF. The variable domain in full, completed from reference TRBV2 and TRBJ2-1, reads EPEVTQTPSHQVTQMGQEVILRCVPISNHLYFYWYRQILGQKVEFLVSFYNNEISEKSEIFDDQFSVERPDGSNFTLKIRSTKLEDSAMYFCASSLQGSTYNEQFFGPGTRLTVL.

The CDR3 is CASSSTGQGGQETQYF. The CDR3 region has the DNA TGTGCCAGCAGCTCGACGGGACAGGGAGGCCAAGAGACCCAGTACTTC. The chain recombines TRBV12-3 or TRBV12-4 with TRBJ2-5; 9 nucleotides match TRBD1. The CDR3 sequence is 16 residues long. V was pared by 6 bases and J by 1 base, with 9 bases of the junction left unmatched.

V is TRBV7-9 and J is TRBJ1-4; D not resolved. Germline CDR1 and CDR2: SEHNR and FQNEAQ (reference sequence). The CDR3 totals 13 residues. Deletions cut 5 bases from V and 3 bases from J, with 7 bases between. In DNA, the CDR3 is TGTGCCAGCAGCGGCCCGTCTAATGAAAAACTGTTTTTT. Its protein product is CASSGPSNEKLFF.

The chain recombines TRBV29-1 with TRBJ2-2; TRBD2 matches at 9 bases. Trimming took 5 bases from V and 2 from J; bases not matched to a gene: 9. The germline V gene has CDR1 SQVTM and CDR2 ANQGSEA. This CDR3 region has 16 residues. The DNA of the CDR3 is TGCAGCGTTTCCGGGAGCGGGAGGTTCAACACCGGGGAGCTGTTTTTT. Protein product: CSVSGSGRFNTGELFF.

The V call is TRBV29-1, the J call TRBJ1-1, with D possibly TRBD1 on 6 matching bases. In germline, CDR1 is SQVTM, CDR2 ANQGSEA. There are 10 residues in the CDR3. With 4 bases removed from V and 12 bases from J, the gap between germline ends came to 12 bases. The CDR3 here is CSVGVQGSFF. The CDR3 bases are TGCAGCGTTGGGGTCCAGGGGTCTTTCTTT.

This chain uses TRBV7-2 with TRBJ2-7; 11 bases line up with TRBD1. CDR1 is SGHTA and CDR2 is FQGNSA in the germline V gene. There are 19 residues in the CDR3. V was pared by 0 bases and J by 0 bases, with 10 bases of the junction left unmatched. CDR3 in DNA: TGTGCCAGCAGCTTAGCGCGGGGGACAGGGGGGGGGAGCTCCTACGAGCAGTACTTC. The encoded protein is CASSLARGTGGGSSYEQYF.

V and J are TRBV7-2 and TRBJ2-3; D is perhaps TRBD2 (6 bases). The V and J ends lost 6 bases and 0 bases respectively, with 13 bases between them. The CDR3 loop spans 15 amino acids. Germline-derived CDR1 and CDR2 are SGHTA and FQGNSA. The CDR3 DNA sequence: TGTGCCAGCAGTTATCAAGGGACTAGCACAGATACGCAGTATTTT. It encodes CASSYQGTSTDTQYF. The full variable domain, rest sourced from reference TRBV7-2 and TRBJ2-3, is GAGVSQSPSNKVTEKGKDVELRCDPISGHTALYWYRQSLGQGLEFLIYFQGNSAPDKSGLPSDRFSAERTGGSVSTLTIQRTQQEDSAVYLCASSYQGTSTDTQYFGPGTRLTVL.

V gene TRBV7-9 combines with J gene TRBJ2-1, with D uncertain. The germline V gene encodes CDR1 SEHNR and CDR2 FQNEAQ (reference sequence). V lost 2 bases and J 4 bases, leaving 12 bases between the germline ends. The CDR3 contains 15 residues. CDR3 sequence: CASSLRWQSYNEQFF. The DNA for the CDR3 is TGTGCCAGCAGCTTAAGGTGGCAGTCTTACAATGAGCAGTTCTTC.

Here the CDR3 DNA reads TGTGCCAGCAGCTTGGTGAGCTCTGGAAACACCATATATTTT. Translated: CASSLVSSGNTIYF. The rearrangement joins TRBV5-6 to TRBJ1-3; no firm D call. The V and J ends lost 0 bases and 0 bases respectively, with 4 bases between them. The germline gives CDR1 SGHDT, CDR2 YYEEEE. The CDR3 spans 14 residues.

CDR3 nucleotide sequence: TGCGCCAGCAGCTTGGGGACAGGGCCCCGCAATGAGCAGTTCTTC. Residues: CASSLGTGPRNEQFF. This chain links TRBV5-1 with TRBJ2-1; 8 bases are shared with TRBD1. Germline CDR1 is SGHRS and CDR2 is YFSETQ. With V trimmed by 0 bases and J by 6 bases, 5 bases remained unmatched. The CDR3 is 15 residues long.

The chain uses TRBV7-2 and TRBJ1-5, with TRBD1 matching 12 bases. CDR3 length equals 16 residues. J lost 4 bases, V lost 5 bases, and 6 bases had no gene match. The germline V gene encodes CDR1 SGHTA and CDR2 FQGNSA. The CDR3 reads CASSRGQGALNQPQHF. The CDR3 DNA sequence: TGTGCCAGCAGCCGGGGACAGGGGGCTCTAAATCAGCCCCAGCATTTT.

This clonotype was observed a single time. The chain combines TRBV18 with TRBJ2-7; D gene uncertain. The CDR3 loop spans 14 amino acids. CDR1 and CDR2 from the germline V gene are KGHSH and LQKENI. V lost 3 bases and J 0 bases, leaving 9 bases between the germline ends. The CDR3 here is CASSPDLNSYEQYF. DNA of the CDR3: TGTGCCAGCTCACCGGATCTCAACTCCTACGAGCAGTACTTC.

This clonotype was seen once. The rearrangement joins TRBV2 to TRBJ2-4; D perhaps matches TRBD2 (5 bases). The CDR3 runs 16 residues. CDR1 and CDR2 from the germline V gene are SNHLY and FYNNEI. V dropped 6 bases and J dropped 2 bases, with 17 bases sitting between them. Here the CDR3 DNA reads TGTGCCAGCAGGCCCACGGAGGTTGGATCCAAAAACATTCAGTACTTC. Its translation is CASRPTEVGSKNIQYF.

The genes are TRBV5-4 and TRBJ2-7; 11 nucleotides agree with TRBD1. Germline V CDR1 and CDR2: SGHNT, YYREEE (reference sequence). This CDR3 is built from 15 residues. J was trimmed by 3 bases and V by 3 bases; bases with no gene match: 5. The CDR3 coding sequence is TGTGCCAGCAGCTCCTCCGGGACAGGGGGCTACGAGCAGTACTTC. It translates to CASSSSGTGGYEQYF.